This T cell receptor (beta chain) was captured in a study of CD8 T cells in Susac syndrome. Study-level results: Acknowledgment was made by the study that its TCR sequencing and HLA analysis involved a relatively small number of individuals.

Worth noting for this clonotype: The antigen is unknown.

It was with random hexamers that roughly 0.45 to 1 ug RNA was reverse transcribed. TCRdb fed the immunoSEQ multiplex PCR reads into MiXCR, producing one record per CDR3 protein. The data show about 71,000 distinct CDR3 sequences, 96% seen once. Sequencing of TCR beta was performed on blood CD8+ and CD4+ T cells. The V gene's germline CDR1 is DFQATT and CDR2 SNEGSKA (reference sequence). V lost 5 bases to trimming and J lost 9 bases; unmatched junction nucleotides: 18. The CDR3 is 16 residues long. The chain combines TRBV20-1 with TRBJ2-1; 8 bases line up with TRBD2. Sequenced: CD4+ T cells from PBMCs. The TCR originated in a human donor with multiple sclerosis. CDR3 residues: CSAQSTGGPSLGEQFF. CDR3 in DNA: TGCAGTGCTCAGAGCACGGGGGGGCCCTCCTTGGGTGAGCAGTTCTTC.